The present entry profiles one TCR beta chain with its context. This clonotype was observed a few times. This receptor's antigen is unknown. It has no much larger one-base neighbor in the sample; base qualities were not kept. The sample comes from a study of T cell repertoires in cytomegalovirus infection (dated by TCRdb to between 2017 and 2020). For the wider study: Donor HLA type was relevant to the analysis, because carriage of CMV infection together with the matching HLA type was indicated by public TCR beta signatures. What the authors observed across the whole study: Carriers of CMV infection plus the relevant HLA type were discriminated by the cumulative frequency of public TCR beta family members in the study cohort and in an independent roughly 370-donor cohort. In the ex vivo response, HLA-C-restricted CMV-specific TCR beta clonotypes were dominant, and in two of eight donors the single most frequent clonotype came from this HLA-C-restricted group.

Sequencer: Illumina HiSeq 1500. TCRdb reprocessing: public reads trimmed at Q25 with fastp, clones called with MiXCR, in-frame beta chains kept. Each entry merges the rows of one CDR3 protein and shows their most common DNA and genes. The sample table lists around 280,000 distinct CDR3 sequences, around 15% of them with a count of one. Roughly 8.7% of the sample is in the top ten clones. Reading from cysteine to phenylalanine, the CDR3 counts 13 amino acids. CDR3 DNA only is kept here, 39 bases in frame from base 1. Trimming accounts for 5 bases at V and 3 bases at J, while the number of junction bases matched to no gene is 3. For CDR1 and CDR2, the germline V gene lists SGHVS and FQNEAQ.

Recombination linked TRBV7-8 to TRBJ1-1, and TRBD1 matches 7 of the central bases. The origin of this receptor is a human donor in good health (CMV status not recorded). Some clones in this sample may be carry-over from other donors' samples. The sequenced sample consisted of PBMCs. The sequenced DNA: TGTGCCAGCAGCGGGGACAGCTACACTGAAGCTTTCTTT. Translation gives CASSGDSYTEAFF.